One T cell receptor (beta chain) is described in this entry. Profiled with immunoSEQ multiplex PCR; TCRdb holds only in-frame clones, not every one. Seen here are roughly 70,000 clones, approximately 95% observed once, and the top ten hold roughly 1.4%. The V end lost 7 bases, the J end lost 0 bases, and 14 bases lay between the germline ends. From germline, CDR1 is SGHRS and CDR2 YFSETQ. This CDR3 comprises 14 residues. This specimen comes from a study of cytomegalovirus exposure and HLA in healthy donors. J is TRBJ2-7 and V is TRBV5-1, with D tentatively TRBD2 (6 bases). Sample: PBMCs. The sequence came from a young man in good health and CMV-seropositive. Here the CDR3 reads CASRGTVSSYEQYF. CDR3 DNA sequence: TGCGCCAGCCGGGGGACGGTTAGCTCCTACGAGCAGTACTTC.